The table lists the clone carrying this T cell receptor beta chain with a count of one. The table came from immunoSEQ multiplex PCR; TCRdb's copy has only in-frame clones and leaves some out. This table has about 730,000 clones, 55% to 80% appearing once. This entry belongs to a study of shared clonotypes between healthy human individuals. Between the trimmed V and J ends, which lost 1 base and 1 base, there was a span of 6 bases. The CDR3 extends over 14 amino acids. CDR1 is WSHSY, CDR2 SAAADI, per germline. The chain links TRBV10-2 to TRBJ2-3; D not resolved. The receptor comes from a woman in her 30s in good health. Sequenced: memory CD4+ T cells sorted from blood. The subset here: CD45RA-negative fraction. The CDR3 DNA reads TGCGCCAGCAGTGAGTGGCCCGGCACAGATACGCAGTATTTT. It translates to CASSEWPGTDTQYF.